This section outlines one T cell receptor (beta chain) sequence together with its context. Its antigen is still unknown. The source of the sample is a study of blood T cells in healthy people across ages. Primers used in a second PCR of roughly 7 to 12 cycles were a sample-barcoded 5' primer and a J-beta primer mix. TCRdb processed the 5' RACE reads anew with MiXCR; each CDR3 protein has one entry. Of 1.8 million or so distinct CDR3 sequences listed, roughly two fifths are singletons. Study results and caveats: Older individuals had lower TCR beta diversity per million T cells (the decline was roughly linear).

The sample comprised blood. The sequence derives from a human donor in good health.

The CDR3 DNA follows: TGTGCCAGCAGTGACTCTTATCGACTAGCGGGGGGACCCGAACCAACATACAATGAGCAGTTCTTC. Amino acid sequence: CASSDSYRLAGGPEPTYNEQFF. V is TRBV2 and J is TRBJ2-1; 13 bases are a match to TRBD2. V was clipped by 3 bases and J by 4 bases; unmatched bases: 21. In germline, CDR1 is SNHLY, CDR2 FYNNEI. This CDR3 has 22 amino acids.